The rows below give T cell receptor beta chains drawn from one sample of a study of cytomegalovirus exposure and HLA in healthy donors. The repertoire was sequenced with immunoSEQ multiplex PCR; TCRdb's copy has only in-frame clones and lacks some. The table has around 300,000 clones, roughly 90% seen once. Sequenced input: PBMCs. These receptors all come from a woman in her late teens or twenties in good health and CMV-seronegative. The conserved cysteine and the conserved F or W are not part of the CDR3 here. The order of the fields is J gene, D gene, V gene, CDR3 protein. D genes are given only for firm matches.

TRBJ2-7 TRBD2 TRBV5-1 ASSLESSGSYEQY
TRBJ2-2 TRBD1 TRBV2 ASSTGDGELF
TRBJ1-1 TRBD1 TRBV7-9 ASSLAGQRRNTEAF
TRBJ2-7 TRBD2 TRBV6-6 ASRWEAGGRYEQY
TRBJ1-2 - TRBV21-1 ASSILGTDYGYT
TRBJ1-2 - TRBV30 AWSVSGVNGYT
TRBJ1-5 - TRBV28 ASSYRDHRAHQPQH
TRBJ2-7 - TRBV5-1 ASSLDGLAYYEQY
TRBJ2-3 - TRBV5-1 ASSFRELPDTQY
TRBJ2-7 TRBD2 TRBV7-8 ASSYFSGRNEQY
TRBJ1-1 TRBD1 TRBV9 ASSVGPGTANTEAF
TRBJ1-1 TRBD1 TRBV15 ATTRRTGGTEAF
TRBJ1-4 - TRBV5-4 ASSSQQGRDEKLF
TRBJ1-2 - TRBV28 ASSPSTQTRYGYT
TRBJ2-3 TRBD2 TRBV11-3 ASSPGTSRADTQY
TRBJ2-3 TRBD2 TRBV4-1 ASSSGLAGGRGTDTQY
TRBJ1-3 - TRBV20-1 SARDPDTIY
TRBJ1-1 - TRBV9 ASSVGQAARNTEAF
TRBJ2-1 - TRBV5-1 ASSLALLTRESSYNEQF
TRBJ2-1 TRBD1 TRBV5-1 ASSSTGAVEQF
TRBJ1-1 TRBD1 TRBV11-1 ASSQGVLAEAF
TRBJ1-5 TRBD1 TRBV28 ASSLGTGDQPQH
TRBJ2-7 - TRBV15 ATSSGWESSSYEQY
TRBJ1-2 TRBD1 TRBV19 ASREQGWANYGYT
TRBJ2-1 - TRBV5-1 ASSPQGYNEQF